The clone carrying this T cell receptor beta chain was recorded a few times. Its antigen is unidentified. The source of the sample is a study of identical twins. All of the donors were Caucasians in good health. Germline lookup yields CDR1 MNHNS and CDR2 SASEGT. Deletions cut 5 bases from V and 5 bases from J, with 18 bases between. This CDR3 contains 15 residues. TCRdb processed the 5' RACE reads anew with MiXCR; each CDR3 protein has one entry. The data hold approximately 410,000 distinct CDR3 sequences, with less than 20% observed a single time. Study-level points and caveats: Sharing of beta out-of-frame sequences by twins showed a weaker excess.

The V and J genes are TRBV6-1 and TRBJ2-5; D possibly corresponds to TRBD1 (7 bases). The TCR was taken from a man aged 50 or older in good health. Specimen: naive T cells sorted from blood. The CDR3 reads CASSISGGRMETQYF. CDR3 DNA: TGTGCCAGCAGTATTTCAGGGGGGAGGATGGAGACCCAGTACTTC.